The sequence of this T cell receptor (beta chain) was determined in a study of cytomegalovirus exposure and HLA in healthy donors. Findings and caveats of the study: When the data were analyzed later, several of the most significant clusters appeared to be linked to common viral pathogens. In a later analysis, the majority of CMV-associated beta chains seemingly showed HLA restriction. Across donors, presence/absence analyses took sequencing depth to be roughly uniform.

V lost 0 bases, J lost 4 bases, and 9 bases lay in between. Per the germline V gene, CDR1 is LGHNA and CDR2 is YSLEER. The CDR3 has 15 residues. The PCR made use of 60 Vbeta and 13 Jbeta primers. Assay used: immunoSEQ multiplex PCR; TCRdb lists only in-frame clones, some missing. The table records about 160,000 clones, 75% to 90% of them present only once. There are a few counts of this clone. Its matching antigen is unknown. The chain joins TRBV4-3 to TRBJ2-2; no clear D. The receptor was derived from a male donor in good health and CMV-seropositive. Sequenced input: PBMCs. CDR3 protein: CASSQEGRFTGELFF. The CDR3 coding sequence is TGCGCCAGCAGCCAAGAAGGCAGGTTCACCGGGGAGCTGTTTTTT.